The rows below give T cell receptor beta chains drawn from one sample of a study of shared clonotypes between healthy human individuals. The method was immunoSEQ multiplex PCR; TCRdb's version includes in-frame clones alone and lacks a portion of them. The sample has fewer than 800,000 clones, around 90% seen once. The sequenced sample was naive CD8+ T cells sorted from blood. The receptors shown here come from a man aged 30-40 years in good health. Both conserved end residues are part of each CDR3. Each record gives: CDR3 length, J gene, V gene, D gene, CDR3 protein. D genes are given only for firm matches.

14 | TRBJ2-1 | TRBV27 | . | CASSSGTYYNEQFF
15 | TRBJ2-2 | TRBV27 | TRBD2 | CASIASGRGTGELFF
10 | TRBJ2-5 | TRBV2 | . | CASSVETQYF
14 | TRBJ2-1 | TRBV6-1 | . | CASSEEIGNWEQFF
14 | TRBJ2-1 | TRBV27 | . | CASSPGFRYNEQFF
12 | TRBJ2-7 | TRBV27 | . | CASFDRTYEQYF
14 | TRBJ2-1 | TRBV5-1 | TRBD1 | CASSLGGQGLPGLF
19 | TRBJ2-1 | TRBV7-9 | TRBD2 | CASSPEEGLTSDKIHEQFF
17 | TRBJ2-1 | TRBV4-3 | . | CASSQWNSGDRAHEQFF
15 | TRBJ1-5 | TRBV7-8 | . | CASSPYYQSNQPQHF
19 | TRBJ2-4 | TRBV13 | . | CASSLRGAVGLIAKNIQYF
12 | TRBJ2-7 | TRBV5-1 | . | CASSLVRYEQYF
15 | TRBJ2-3 | TRBV27 | . | CASSEYTGSTDTQYF
14 | TRBJ2-7 | TRBV27 | TRBD2 | CASSLGLGPYEQYF
15 | TRBJ1-5 | TRBV28 | . | CASRLNLIQGQPQHF
15 | TRBJ2-5 | TRBV6-5 | . | CASSWGLGEKETQYF
17 | TRBJ2-7 | TRBV30 | . | CALEMVQGGGPGFGQYF
14 | TRBJ2-1 | TRBV7-8 | . | CASSEMASGDTQFF
14 | TRBJ1-1 | TRBV27 | . | CASSFAGSNTEAFF
11 | TRBJ2-1 | TRBV25-1 | . | CASGSYNEQFF
18 | TRBJ2-6 | TRBV18 | TRBD1 | CASSPQMGQGPGANVLTF
16 | TRBJ2-1 | TRBV15 | TRBD1 | CATSRDGQGAYNEQFF
14 | TRBJ1-5 | TRBV25-1 | . | CASSELRENQPQHF
11 | TRBJ2-2 | TRBV29-1 | . | CSVEAAGELFF
17 | TRBJ1-2 | TRBV5-4 | . | CASSSGTLRAGNYGYTF
15 | TRBJ2-7 | TRBV28 | . | CASSTGLFLSYEQYF
14 | TRBJ2-7 | TRBV27 | . | CASSFQGRYYEQYF
13 | TRBJ2-7 | TRBV6-6 | TRBD2 | CATHGGGSYEQYF
13 | TRBJ2-1 | TRBV4-3 | . | CASSPRSPGEQFF
13 | TRBJ1-3 | TRBV27 | . | CASKRGTSDTIYF
13 | TRBJ2-1 | TRBV27 | . | CASSLNRGNEQFF
16 | TRBJ2-3 | TRBV10-3 | TRBD2 | CAISDWTSGSTDTQYF
16 | TRBJ1-1 | TRBV6-5 | TRBD1 | CASSYHPGQGDTEAFF